Shown below are 21 T cell receptor beta chains from a single sample sequenced in a study of tumor T cells in aggressive B-cell lymphoma. Assay: immunoSEQ multiplex PCR; the TCRdb copy retains only in-frame clones and omits some. The sample yields under 2,500 clones, 80% to 95% seen once. The sequencing input was tumor tissue. The origin of the receptors is an adult with diffuse large B cell lymphoma.

The table lists this clone with a count of one. The chain couples TRBV29-1 to TRBJ2-7; TRBD1 matches at 11 bases. V lost 1 base to trimming and J lost 7 bases; unmatched junction nucleotides: 6. Germline V lookup: CDR1 SQVTM, CDR2 ANQGSEA. The CDR3 runs to 14 residues. CDR3 sequence: CSVEAGQGAREQYF. The CDR3 DNA reads TGCAGCGTTGAAGCTGGACAGGGGGCAAGGGAGCAGTACTTC.

This chain connects TRBV6-6 to TRBJ1-3; D not resolved. Germline V gives CDR1 MNHNY, CDR2 SVGAGI (reference sequence). CDR3 length: 15 amino acids. Trimming stripped 0 bases from V and 10 bases from J, with 16 bases between. The CDR3 DNA reads as TGTGCCAGCAGTTACTCCGCCCAATTACAGTCAACCATATATTTT. Its translation is CASSYSAQLQSTIYF.

A few counts support this clone. V is TRBV18 and J is TRBJ2-7, with a tentative D call TRBD2 (5 bases). This CDR3 spans 13 amino acids. Germline V lookup: CDR1 KGHSH, CDR2 LQKENI. Trimming left V 6 bases short and J 4 bases short, with 13 bases between. CDR3 residues: CASSPGRGYEQYF. The CDR3 DNA follows: TGTGCCAGCTCCCCTGGACGGGGATACGAGCAGTACTTC.

The chain joins TRBV6-5 to TRBJ2-7; 11 bases are a match to TRBD2. Trimming took 5 bases from V and 3 from J; bases not matched to a gene: 6. Germline CDR1 MNHEY, CDR2 SVGAGI. CDR3 length equals 15 residues. The CDR3 DNA reads TGTGCCAGCAGTATGACCGGGACTAGCGGCTACGAGCAGTACTTC. Translation: CASSMTGTSGYEQYF.

V usage is TRBV25-1 and J usage is TRBJ2-2; perhaps TRBD2 as D (6 bases). Germline values: CDR1 MGHDK, CDR2 SYGVNS. CDR3 length: 17 residues. The V and J ends lost 8 bases and 1 base respectively, with 20 bases between them. The CDR3 DNA sequence: TGTGCCAGCTCCCGGGCGGGGTACCTTGGGAACACCGGGGAGCTGTTTTTT. The encoded protein is CASSRAGYLGNTGELFF. The variable domain in full, with the rest retrieved from reference TRBV25-1 and TRBJ2-2, is EADIYQTPRYLVIGTGKKITLECSQTMGHDKMYWYQQDPGMELHLIHYSYGVNSTEKGDLSSESTVSRIRTEHFPLTLESARPSHTSQYLCASSRAGYLGNTGELFFGEGSRLTVL.

This clone appeared once. The gene calls are TRBV19 and TRBJ1-2, with D possibly TRBD1 on 5 matching bases. This CDR3 region has 14 residues. V lost 4 bases and J lost 3, with 12 bases in between. Looked up from germline, CDR1 is LNHDA and CDR2 is SQIVND (reference sequence). CDR3: CASSRGGTDYGYTF. DNA for the CDR3: TGTGCCAGTAGTAGGGGGGGGACCGACTATGGCTACACCTTC.

This clone was detected once. This chain uses TRBV25-1 with TRBJ1-2; D call uncertain. The germline gives CDR1 MGHDK, CDR2 SYGVNS. V gave up 5 bases and J gave up 8 bases, with 9 bases separating them. This CDR3 has 11 amino acids. CDR3: CASSSSRGYTF. CDR3 DNA: TGTGCCAGCAGTAGCTCCAGGGGCTACACCTTC.

The CDR3 is CSAGTSTNEKLFF. Here the CDR3 DNA reads TGCAGCGCCGGGACATCAACTAATGAAAAACTGTTTTTT. This rearrangement joins TRBV29-1 to TRBJ1-4; D is possibly TRBD1 (6 bases). The CDR3 is made up of 13 amino acids. V shed 7 bases and J shed 0 bases, with 9 bases lying between them. Germline-derived CDR1 and CDR2 are SQVTM and ANQGSEA.

J is TRBJ1-4 and V is TRBV1; the tabulated D call, TRBD1, remains unverified against the DNA. TRBV1 is shown as a pseudogene. The CDR3 consists of 16 residues. The CDR3 protein is CTIPNRGLEEDEKLFF. The CDR3 DNA follows: TGCACCATCCCGAACAGGGGGCTAGAAGAAGATGAAAAACTGTTTTTT.

The chain links TRBV19 to TRBJ2-1; 10 positions agree with TRBD2. CDR3 size: 18 residues. Losses at the gene ends were 4 bases for V and 1 base for J; bases not matched to a gene: 10. Germline loops: CDR1 LNHDA, CDR2 SQIVND (reference sequence). CDR3: CASSRGYASGGSYNEQFF. In DNA, the CDR3 is TGTGCCAGTAGTAGAGGGTACGCTAGCGGGGGATCCTACAATGAGCAGTTCTTC.

The chain uses TRBV10-3 and TRBJ1-3; 8 bases map to TRBD1. Germline CDR1 is ENHRY and CDR2 is SYGVKD. The CDR3 contains 16 residues. V shed 3 bases, J shed 4 bases, and the junction held 8 bases outside the gene matches. The DNA of the CDR3 is TGTGCCATCAGTGACTGGGGACAGGCAAGAGGAAACACCATATATTTT. Its protein product is CAISDWGQARGNTIYF.

V gene TRBV23-1 combines with J gene TRBJ1-1, with TRBD1 matching over 8 bases. TRBV23-1 is an ORF, and what it does is uncertain. The CDR3 contains 14 residues. Trimming removed 6 bases from V and 1 base from J; junction bases left unmatched: 4. In nucleotides, the CDR3 is TGCGCCAGCAGCCCAGGACAGGGGAACACTGAAGCTTTCTTT. This codes for CASSPGQGNTEAFF.

This chain connects TRBV9 to TRBJ2-7; TRBD2 agrees at 9 bases. CDR1 SGDLS and CDR2 YYNGEE come from the germline V gene. Trimming at V came to 0 bases and at J to 4 bases, leaving 5 bases not matched to a gene. The CDR3 is 15 residues long. CDR3 amino acids: CASSVAGLAHYEQYF. In nucleotides, the CDR3 is TGTGCCAGCAGCGTAGCTGGACTAGCGCATTACGAGCAGTACTTC.

The chain has TRBV6-6 and TRBJ1-1; TRBD1 aligns across 7 bases. The CDR3 runs to 13 residues. Germline loops: CDR1 MNHNY, CDR2 SVGAGI (reference sequence). V dropped 2 bases and J dropped 4; count of bases not matched to a gene: 1. The DNA of the CDR3 is TGTGCCAGCAGTTACAGGGGGCTCACTGAAGCTTTCTTT. Translated, it gives CASSYRGLTEAFF.

The J gene is TRBJ2-3, the V gene TRBV9; D perhaps matches TRBD2 (6 bases). V lost 4 bases, J lost 1 base, and 10 bases lay in between. Germline V CDR1 and CDR2: SGDLS, YYNGEE. The CDR3 is 14 amino acids. The DNA for the CDR3 is TGTGCCAGCAGCCCCAGACTAGGCACAGATACGCAGTATTTT. It is translated as CASSPRLGTDTQYF. Using reference TRBV9 and TRBJ2-3 for the parts outside the CDR3, the full variable domain is DSGVTQTPKHLITATGQRVTLRCSPRSGDLSVYWYQQSLDQGLQFLIQYYNGEERAKGNILERFSAQQFPDLHSELNLSSLELGDSALYFCASSPRLGTDTQYFGPGTRLTVL.

The V call is TRBV7-2, the J call TRBJ1-2, with D maybe TRBD1 (6 bases). From germline, CDR1 is SGHTA and CDR2 FQGNSA. The CDR3 contains 13 residues. Deletions cut 5 bases from V and 6 bases from J, with 13 bases between. CDR3 residues: CASSVQGSNGYTF. For the CDR3, the DNA is TGTGCCAGCAGCGTACAGGGCTCCAATGGCTACACCTTC. Full variable domain (rest looked up from reference TRBV7-2 and TRBJ1-2): GAGVSQSPSNKVTEKGKDVELRCDPISGHTALYWYRQSLGQGLEFLIYFQGNSAPDKSGLPSDRFSAERTGGSVSTLTIQRTQQEDSAVYLCASSVQGSNGYTFGSGTRLTVV.

The V gene is TRBV14, the J gene TRBJ1-1; a possible D gene is TRBD1 (6 bases). Germline CDR1 reads SGHDN; CDR2 reads FVKESK. CDR3 length equals 15 residues. The V gene lost 4 bases and the J gene lost 4 bases, with 16 bases spanning the gap. The CDR3 coding sequence is TGTGCCAGCAGCCCCCTTAGGGGGACGACCACTGAAGCTTTCTTT. Translated: CASSPLRGTTTEAFF.

The chain links TRBV7-2 to TRBJ2-7; 10 bases are shared with TRBD1. The CDR3 length is 16 residues. V was clipped by 5 bases and J by 3 bases; unmatched bases: 10. The V gene's germline CDR1 is SGHTA and CDR2 FQGNSA. CDR3 DNA: TGTGCCAGCAGCCGTAAACCTCGGACAGGGGGCTACGAGCAGTACTTC. Protein product: CASSRKPRTGGYEQYF.

This rearrangement joins TRBV18 to TRBJ1-2; D possibly corresponds to TRBD1 (5 bases). CDR3 length: 13 residues. Trimming cost V 3 bases and J 3 bases, with 8 bases left between them. Germline assignment: CDR1 KGHSH and CDR2 LQKENI. This CDR3 reads CASSPSGDYGYTF. The CDR3 coding sequence is TGTGCCAGCTCACCGTCGGGGGACTATGGCTACACCTTC.

This rearrangement joins TRBV28 to TRBJ1-4; 8 bases are shared with TRBD1. After removal of 6 bases from V and 5 bases from J, the junction contained 11 bases not matched to a gene. Germline lookup yields CDR1 MDHEN and CDR2 SYDVKM. This CDR3 contains 16 residues. As DNA, the CDR3 is TGTGCCAGCAGCCCCGCCCCGGGACAGGTGAATGAAAAACTGTTTTTT. Residues: CASSPAPGQVNEKLFF.

V and J are TRBV5-1 and TRBJ1-1; 8 nucleotides align to TRBD1. The CDR3 length is 13 residues. The J segment lost 8 bases and the V segment lost 4 bases, leaving 7 bases of the junction unmatched. CDR1 is SGHRS, CDR2 YFSETQ, per germline. CDR3 residues: CASSASGTGEAFF. The CDR3 DNA follows: TGCGCCAGCAGCGCCTCGGGGACAGGAGAAGCTTTCTTT.